This entry is about one T cell receptor (beta chain). The antigen this receptor binds is unknown. No clone much larger than this one lies a single base away; base qualities are absent. V drops 2 bases and J drops 0 bases, leaving 7 bases in between. The CDR3 runs 15 amino acids, cysteine and phenylalanine included. Left in the record is the CDR3 DNA by itself, 45 bases read in frame from the first base. This record belongs to a study of regulatory T cells in long-lasting Graves disease (dated by TCRdb to the early 2020s). As for the study more broadly: Persistent Graves' disease meant more than 5 years of antithyroid drug treatment with TSH receptor autoantibodies that stayed positive. TCR sequencing covered some 13 persistent and some 20 newly diagnosed Graves' disease patients, 33 samples in total. The study took place in China and was registered as a clinical trial. Persistent Graves' disease patients were compared with newly diagnosed Graves' disease patients by peripheral blood TCR sequencing and RNA sequencing. On average, persistent Graves' disease patients in the clinical cohort had been on antithyroid drugs for approximately 10 years.

The sample's time point label, decoded: persistent/refractory GD, antithyroid drugs over 5 years with positive TRAb. For both TCR sequencing and RNA sequencing, RNA was extracted from PBMCs using TRIzol. Graves' disease was diagnosed according to American Thyroid Association guidelines. The patients came from an endocrinology department in Xi'an, China. Each patient gave approximately 10 milliliters of peripheral blood, collected in an EDTA anticoagulant tube. PBMCs were isolated by Ficoll Paque Plus density gradient separation without further T cell sorting. RNA quality was checked with an Agilent 2100 Bioanalyzer and agarose gel, and concentration with a NanoDrop 2000. Overall results and qualifications from the work: Only peripheral blood was studied, because thyroid tissue, the primary lesion, was inaccessible. Lower TCR Shannon entropy and fewer highly expanded clones were observed in persistent Graves' disease patients than in newly diagnosed patients, which suggested clonal expansion. Sequencing and analysis were limited to the TCR beta chain. As a limitation, the authors acknowledged that the small sample size may reduce accuracy. Patients with persistent disease shared more public clonotypes (approximately 2,500) than newly diagnosed patients did (around 930). TRBV28, TRBJ1-2 and TRBJ2-5 were preferentially used in persistent disease, while TRBV20-1 and TRBJ2-1 were favored in newly diagnosed disease.

Preparation of the library involved multiplex PCR. Sequencing was performed on an Illumina HiSeq 4000. CDR3 regions were amplified by Arm-PCR with iRepertoire HTBI primers to construct TCR beta libraries. Before sequencing, the PCR products went through gel purification. The paper's data handling went like this. A total of around 59 TRBV and more than twelve TRBJ segments were identified across samples and were used for gene usage analysis of CDR3 amino acid clonotypes. COPE and FqMerger were used to merge filtered high-quality paired reads into contigs. BLAST was used to align contigs to IMGT TRBV, TRBD and TRBJ reference genes, and CDR3 was defined according to IMGT. Any clonotype with a frequency above 0.1% was counted as a highly expanded clone. Repertoire diversity was measured by Shannon entropy, and V-J evenness by the Gini coefficient. A clonotype was considered public if more than one individual shared it. TCRdb trimmed the raw reads at Q25, called clones with MiXCR and kept productive beta chains. CDR3 protein duplicates are merged, each entry listing the most common genes and DNA. TCRdb, not the authors, supplied the V and J calls. The sample table records approximately 470,000 distinct CDR3 sequences; roughly 20% of these occur just once. Jointly, the top ten make up about 8.3% of the sample.

The rearrangement joined TRBV12-3 or TRBV12-4 to TRBJ2-2; the D segment cannot be called with confidence. The TCR was taken from a female donor with Graves disease. The sequencing here drew on peripheral blood mononuclear cells (PBMCs), taken when the disease was refractory, from a patient treated with antithyroid drugs. The CDR3 reads as follows: CASSLRAANTGELFF. The nucleotide sequence reads as follows: TGTGCCAGCAGTTTACGGGCTGCGAACACCGGGGAGCTGTTTTTT.